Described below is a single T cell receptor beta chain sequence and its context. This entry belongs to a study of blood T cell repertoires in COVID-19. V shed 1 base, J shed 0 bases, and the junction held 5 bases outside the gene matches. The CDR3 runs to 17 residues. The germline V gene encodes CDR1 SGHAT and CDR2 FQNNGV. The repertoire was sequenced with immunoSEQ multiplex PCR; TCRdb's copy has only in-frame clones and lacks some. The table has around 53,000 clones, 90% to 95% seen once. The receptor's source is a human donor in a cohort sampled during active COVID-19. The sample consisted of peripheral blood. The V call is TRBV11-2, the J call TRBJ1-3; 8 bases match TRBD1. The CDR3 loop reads CASSLATGAFSGNTIYF. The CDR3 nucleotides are TGTGCCAGCAGCTTAGCGACAGGGGCGTTCTCTGGAAACACCATATATTTT.